This TCR beta chain was identified in a study of Ad26.COV2.S vaccination and SARS-CoV-2 variants. Study overall: Donor got 5x10^10 or 1x10^11 viral particles of Ad26.COV2.S.

Noted treatment: roughly 20 received Ad26.COV2.S at low or high dose, single or two shots; about 5 received placebo; per-sample allocation not given. Vaccine and placebo recipients were sampled on day 63 after the first injection. The vaccine delivered Wuhan-strain SARS-CoV-2 spike through an Ad26 vector. Study-wide results and caveats: Reported post-vaccination CD8+ and CD4+ T cell responses to spike showed substantial breadth.

As regards this clone: No antigen is known for it.

Clones were read by immunoSEQ multiplex PCR, and TCRdb kept only the in-frame ones, dropping some. The table has about 480,000 clones, approximately 88% seen once. Trimming took 1 base from V and 4 from J, leaving 11 bases between them. CDR1 and CDR2 (germline): LGHDT, YNNKEL (reference sequence). This CDR3 spans 15 amino acids. The input for sequencing was peripheral blood, taken in a trial of Ad26.COV2.S vaccine versus placebo. This sequence joins TRBV3-1 (or the pseudogene TRBV3-2) and TRBJ1-3; no firm D call. This TCR derives from a person aged 18 to 65 who received the Ad26.COV2.S COVID-19 vaccine or a placebo. The CDR3 is CASSQVGGRGNTIYF. In nucleotides, the CDR3 is TGTGCCAGCAGCCAAGTGGGAGGGAGGGGAAACACCATATATTTT.